This is a list of T cell receptor beta chains from one sample in a study of blood T cell repertoires in COVID-19. Clones were sequenced by immunoSEQ multiplex PCR, and TCRdb holds only the in-frame ones, with some missing. The data hold some 130,000 clones, with 86% observed a single time. The sample consisted of peripheral blood. These receptors were obtained from a woman in her 70s with COVID-19, enrolled during active disease. Both conserved end residues are trimmed from each CDR3. The D gene is left open where the match is weak. Only part of the rows carry a size: once, few, many, or a class if the clone is expanded.

D gene,V gene,clone size,J gene,CDR3 protein
.,TRBV7-2,.,TRBJ2-1,ASSLPPSDEQF
TRBD1,TRBV7-9,.,TRBJ1-5,ASSLAPTGDSNQPQH
TRBD1,TRBV5-6,few,TRBJ1-3,ASSHYRDSSGNTIY
TRBD1,TRBV7-9,once,TRBJ1-4,ASSLRTGGTNEKLF
TRBD1,TRBV27,.,TRBJ1-4,ASSPYRGTNEKLF
TRBD1,TRBV19,.,TRBJ1-6,ASSIRDSNSPLH
.,TRBV2,.,TRBJ1-1,ASSERATEAF
TRBD1,TRBV2,.,TRBJ1-2,ASSESGDSLYGYT
TRBD1,TRBV2,.,TRBJ1-2,ASRGRTGVYGYT
.,TRBV20-1,.,TRBJ1-3,SASSGGLGNTIY
.,TRBV9,.,TRBJ1-1,ASSVALGGNTEAF
TRBD2,TRBV28,.,TRBJ2-1,ASSPASGGAKQF
.,TRBV6-5,.,TRBJ2-7,ASSSSVIGSYEQY
.,TRBV6-1,.,TRBJ1-2,ASSEGIQGHGYT
TRBD2,TRBV5-4,.,TRBJ2-1,ASSFGLAGDYNEQF
TRBD1,TRBV28,.,TRBJ2-1,AASVRGHGEQF
.,TRBV7-2,.,TRBJ2-3,ASSLGRGTDTQY